Each of the 20 T cell receptor beta chains below was sequenced from the same sample in a study of T cells of healthy individuals. TCRdb ran MiXCR on the 5' RACE reads and lists one entry per CDR3 protein. Here the sample spans some 100,000 distinct CDR3 sequences, approximately 16% being singletons. These receptors came from a human donor in good health.

This clonotype was observed a few times. The chain combines TRBV20-1 with TRBJ2-2; a weak D match, TRBD2 (5 bases). V was cut by 1 base and J by 1 base, with 10 bases left in between. There are 15 residues in the CDR3. From germline, CDR1 is DFQATT and CDR2 SNEGSKA (reference sequence). This CDR3 is CSARVYGRNTGELFF. The CDR3 DNA reads TGCAGTGCTAGAGTGTATGGGAGGAACACCGGGGAGCTGTTTTTT.

Many counts were recorded for this clonotype. V is TRBV28 and J is TRBJ1-5, with D hard to call. Trimming took off 2 bases at V and 0 bases at J, with 11 bases between the two ends. Germline CDR1 MDHEN, CDR2 SYDVKM. The CDR3 length is 16 residues. The CDR3 DNA follows: TGTGCCAGCAGTTTACGGGCAGACTATAGCAATCAGCCCCAGCATTTT. Translated, it gives CASSLRADYSNQPQHF.

This clonotype has ten or more counts. The CDR3 here is CASSQGGGGLTLGNEQFF. The DNA for the CDR3 is TGCGCCAGCAGCCAAGGAGGAGGGGGCCTAACCTTGGGCAATGAGCAGTTCTTC. The genes are TRBV4-1 and TRBJ2-1; possibly TRBD1 for D (7 bases). The CDR3 loop spans 18 amino acids. V shed 1 base and J shed 6 bases, with 22 bases lying between them. CDR1 is MGHRA and CDR2 is YSYEKL in the germline V gene.

V and J are TRBV27 and TRBJ2-1; TRBD2 agrees at 8 bases. V lost 2 bases, J lost 6 bases, and 0 bases stayed unmatched. The CDR3 totals 13 residues. Germline V gene sequence: CDR1 MNHEY, CDR2 SMNVEV (reference sequence). In DNA, the CDR3 is TGTGCCAGCAGTTTAAGCGGGAGCAATGAGCAGTTCTTC. It codes for CASSLSGSNEQFF.

This clonotype was detected ten times or more. The chain joins TRBV6-6 to TRBJ2-1; D might be TRBD2 (7 bases). Trimming pared 2 bases from V and 7 bases from J, leaving 15 bases between. The length of the CDR3 is 15 residues. Germline CDR1 reads MNHNY; CDR2 reads SVGAGI (reference sequence). CDR3 sequence reads: CASSYGGGQRNEQFF. CDR3 DNA: TGTGCCAGCAGTTACGGCGGGGGACAAAGAAATGAGCAGTTCTTC.

This clonotype has ten or more counts. The V call is TRBV7-9, the J call TRBJ2-1; D is undetermined. The germline V gene encodes CDR1 SEHNR and CDR2 FQNEAQ (reference sequence). Between the trimmed V and J ends, which lost 3 bases and 5 bases, there was a span of 2 bases. The CDR3 length is 11 residues. CDR3 loop: CASSFNNEQFF. CDR3 coding DNA: TGTGCCAGCAGCTTCAACAATGAGCAGTTCTTC.

This clonotype appeared many times. This chain uses TRBV7-2 with TRBJ1-2; TRBD1 matches 9 bases. The CDR3 is 14 residues long. Trimming at V came to 1 base and at J to 4 bases, leaving 1 base not matched to a gene. CDR1 SGHTA and CDR2 FQGNSA come from the germline V gene. The CDR3 DNA reads TGTGCCAGCAGCTTAGAACAGGGGGCCTATGGCTACACCTTC. It is translated as CASSLEQGAYGYTF.

The CDR3, as DNA: TGTGCCAGCAGCTTAGGGGTCGGGTACGAGCAGTACTTC. Amino acid sequence: CASSLGVGYEQYF. V usage is TRBV7-2 and J usage is TRBJ2-7; no clear D. V gave up 1 base and J gave up 4 bases, with 8 bases separating them. The CDR3 totals 13 residues. Germline V gene lookup returns CDR1 SGHTA and CDR2 FQGNSA.

This chain links TRBV18 with TRBJ2-1; TRBD1 matches 8 bases. CDR1 and CDR2 (germline): KGHSH, LQKENI. The V and J ends lost 6 bases and 11 bases, in that order; junction bases with no gene match: 9. The CDR3 extends over 13 amino acids. The CDR3: CASSVRQGTQQFF. CDR3 bases: TGTGCCAGCTCCGTAAGACAGGGGACCCAGCAGTTCTTC. The complete variable domain, with remaining parts taken from reference TRBV18 and TRBJ2-1, reads NAGVMQNPRHLVRRRGQEARLRCSPMKGHSHVYWYRQLPEEGLKFMVYLQKENIIDESGMPKERFSAEFPKEGPSILRIQQVVRGDSAAYFCASSVRQGTQQFFGPGTRLTVL.

The chain carries TRBV12-3 or TRBV12-4 and TRBJ1-5; TRBD1 aligns across 7 bases. Trimming removed 5 bases from V and 5 bases from J; junction bases left unmatched: 9. The CDR3 totals 15 residues. CDR3: CASSRAGGRDQPQHF. The CDR3 coding sequence is TGTGCCAGCAGTCGAGCAGGGGGTAGGGATCAGCCCCAGCATTTT.

This clonotype came up many times. This chain joins TRBV20-1 and TRBJ2-1, with TRBD2 matching over 8 bases. The V gene's germline CDR1 is DFQATT and CDR2 SNEGSKA (reference sequence). The trim removed 1 base at V and 5 bases at J, leaving 7 bases unmatched. The CDR3 loop spans 15 amino acids. The CDR3 reads CSARGSAGGNNEQFF. The DNA for the CDR3 is TGCAGTGCTAGAGGTTCTGCGGGAGGAAACAATGAGCAGTTCTTC.

This clonotype has just a few counts. V usage is TRBV5-4 and J usage is TRBJ1-1; D unresolved. The V gene's germline CDR1 is SGHNT and CDR2 YYREEE (reference sequence). The CDR3 totals 15 residues. V gave up 4 bases and J gave up 3 bases, with 16 bases separating them. The CDR3 coding sequence is TGTGCCAGCAGCCCCCATCCAGGAGGAGACACTGAAGCTTTCTTT. It translates to CASSPHPGGDTEAFF.

This clonotype has just a few counts. J is TRBJ2-3 and V is TRBV20-1, with TRBD2 identical over 8 bases. Germline CDR1 reads DFQATT; CDR2 reads SNEGSKA (reference sequence). J gave up 9 bases and V 4 bases, and 9 bases lay outside the gene matches. The CDR3 is 13 residues long. The CDR3 is CSAIWGGGITQYF. The CDR3 nucleotides read TGCAGTGCTATTTGGGGCGGGGGGATCACGCAGTATTTT.

The genes are TRBV7-8 and TRBJ1-1, with unresolved D. The CDR3 spans 12 residues. Germline CDR1 and CDR2: SGHVS and FQNEAQ. Between the trimmed V and J ends, which lost 5 bases and 4 bases, there was a span of 8 bases. This CDR3 is CASSPLITEAFF. CDR3 in DNA: TGTGCCAGCAGCCCCCTCATCACTGAAGCTTTCTTT.

The chain employs TRBV7-9 and TRBJ1-4; 10 bases map to TRBD1. This CDR3 has 15 residues. Germline CDR1 and CDR2: SEHNR and FQNEAQ (reference sequence). J gave up 8 bases and V 4 bases, and 7 bases lay outside the gene matches. CDR3 DNA sequence: TGTGCCAGCAGCTATCGGGACAGGGGAGGGGAAAAACTGTTTTTT. Protein product: CASSYRDRGGEKLFF.

The CDR3 spells CASSYRTEPQHF. The CDR3 DNA reads TGTGCCAGCAGCTACCGTACTGAGCCCCAGCATTTT. The V and J genes are TRBV28 and TRBJ1-5, with D uncertain. The CDR3 sequence is 12 residues long. Germline V lookup: CDR1 MDHEN, CDR2 SYDVKM. The germline V and J ends were trimmed by 6 bases and 8 bases, with 11 bases remaining between them.

The chain carries TRBV7-2 and TRBJ2-7; possibly TRBD1 for D (5 bases). CDR3 length equals 12 residues. Trimming stripped 2 bases from V and 8 bases from J, with 10 bases between. Looked up from germline, CDR1 is SGHTA and CDR2 is FQGNSA. CDR3 nucleotides: TGTGCCAGCAGCTTAAGGCAGGGAAAGCAGTACTTC. This encodes CASSLRQGKQYF.

In this sample, this clonotype turned up a few times. The germline gene is not matched at one end of the junction; a read error may be the cause. This sequence joins TRBV20-1 and TRBJ2-5; possibly TRBD1 for D (5 bases). The germline CDR1 and CDR2 sequences are DFQATT and SNEGSKA (reference sequence). The CDR3 is 13 amino acids. The CDR3 coding sequence is TGCAGTGCTAGTTTGGGATATAACAGGAATTCGGACTTC. Encoded protein: CSASLGYNRNSDF.

This CDR3 reads CASSEAAGGQFF. The CDR3 DNA reads as TGTGCCAGCAGTGAAGCAGCGGGAGGGCAGTTCTTC. V usage is TRBV2 and J usage is TRBJ2-1, with TRBD2 matching over 9 bases. Germline V CDR1 and CDR2: SNHLY, FYNNEI. V lost 0 bases to trimming and J lost 12 bases; unmatched junction nucleotides: 0. This CDR3 has 12 amino acids.

This clonotype was observed a few times. The V call is TRBV6-2 or TRBV6-3, the J call TRBJ2-7; possible D gene TRBD1, 6 bases. Trimming cost V 11 bases and J 6 bases, with 14 bases left between them. CDR3 length: 11 amino acids. Germline V gene sequence: CDR1 MNHEY, CDR2 SVGEGT. CDR3 sequence: CAVQQGSEQYF. The CDR3 DNA follows: TGTGCCGTCCAACAGGGTAGCGAGCAGTACTTC.